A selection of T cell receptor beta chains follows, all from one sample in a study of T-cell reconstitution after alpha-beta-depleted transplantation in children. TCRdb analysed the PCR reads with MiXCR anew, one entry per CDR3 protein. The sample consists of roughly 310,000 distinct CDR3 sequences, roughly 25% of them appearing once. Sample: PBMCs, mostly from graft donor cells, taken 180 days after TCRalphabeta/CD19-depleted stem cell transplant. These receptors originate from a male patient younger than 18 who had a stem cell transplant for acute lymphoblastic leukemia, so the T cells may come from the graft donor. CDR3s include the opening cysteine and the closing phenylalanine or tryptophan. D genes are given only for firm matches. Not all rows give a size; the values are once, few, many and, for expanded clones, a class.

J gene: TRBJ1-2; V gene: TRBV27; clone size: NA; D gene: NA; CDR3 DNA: TGTGCCAGCAGTCCATACTACTTGACAGCATCGGGTGGCTACACCTTC; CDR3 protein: CASSPYYLTASGGYTF
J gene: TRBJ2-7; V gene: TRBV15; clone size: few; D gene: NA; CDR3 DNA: TGTGCCACCAGCAGGGTACGAGGAGGGCGGTTGCCGAACGAGCAGTACTTC; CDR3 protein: CATSRVRGGRLPNEQYF
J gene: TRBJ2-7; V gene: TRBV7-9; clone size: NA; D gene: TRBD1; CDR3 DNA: TGTGCCAGCAGCTCCTACAGGGGTACCTACGAGCAGTACTTC; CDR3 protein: CASSSYRGTYEQYF
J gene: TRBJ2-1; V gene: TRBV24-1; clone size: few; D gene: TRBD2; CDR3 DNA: TGTGCCACCAGTGCGAAGTTCGTGGCGGGAGGCCTAGAGTTCTTC; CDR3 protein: CATSAKFVAGGLEFF
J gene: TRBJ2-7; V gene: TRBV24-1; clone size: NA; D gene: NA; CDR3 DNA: TGTGCCACCAGTGATCCGACGACAGGACCGTTCTACGAGCAGTACTTC; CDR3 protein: CATSDPTTGPFYEQYF
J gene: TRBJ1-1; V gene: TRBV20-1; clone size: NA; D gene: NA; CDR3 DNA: TGCAGTGCTACGAGGTGGGACCAAGCTTTCTTT; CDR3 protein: CSATRWDQAFF
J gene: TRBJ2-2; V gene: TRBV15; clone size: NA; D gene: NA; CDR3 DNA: TGTGCCACCAGCAGTTTGGCAGCCGGAACCGGGGAGCTGTTTTTT; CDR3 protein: CATSSLAAGTGELFF
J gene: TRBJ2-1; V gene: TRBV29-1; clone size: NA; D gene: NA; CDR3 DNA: TGCAGCGTTGAGGCGGGGCGGGCACACAATGAGCAGTTCTTC; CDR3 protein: CSVEAGRAHNEQFF
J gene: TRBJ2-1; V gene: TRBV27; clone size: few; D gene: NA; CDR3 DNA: TGTGCCAGCAGTTTGACAGGCCTCGAGCAGTTCTTC; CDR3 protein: CASSLTGLEQFF
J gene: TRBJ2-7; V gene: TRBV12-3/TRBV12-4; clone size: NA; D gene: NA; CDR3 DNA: TGTGCCAGCAGTTTATTCGGGGGCGAGCAGTACTTC; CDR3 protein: CASSLFGGEQYF
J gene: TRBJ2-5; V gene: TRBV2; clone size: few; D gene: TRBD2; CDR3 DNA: TGTGCCAGCAGTGACCCAGCGGGAGGGCGTGAGACCCAGTACTTC; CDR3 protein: CASSDPAGGRETQYF
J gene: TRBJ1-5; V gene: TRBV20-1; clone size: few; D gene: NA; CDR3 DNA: TGCAGTGCTAGATCCGGGAGCTTATATCAGCCCCAGCATTTT; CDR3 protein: CSARSGSLYQPQHF